These T cell receptor beta chains were read from a single sample in a study of CD8 T cells in ankylosing spondylitis. TCRdb redid the calling of the 5' RACE reads with MiXCR, one entry per CDR3 protein. The sample records approximately 540,000 distinct CDR3 sequences, about 13% being singletons. The sample taken for sequencing was blood, either unsorted or a sorted T cell fraction (not recorded which). All receptors come from a male donor with ankylosing spondylitis. Each CDR3 is given with its conserved first and last residue. The D gene is left open where the match is weak. Size tells how often a clone was seen (once, few, many) or the class of an expanded clone, and some rows leave it out.

v_call: TRBV7-9
clone_size: many
d_call: -
cdr3_length: 14
j_call: TRBJ2-1
cdr3_aa: CASSFEGAYNEQFF
cdr3_nt: TGTGCCAGCAGCTTCGAGGGAGCATACAATGAGCAGTTCTTC

v_call: TRBV7-9
clone_size: few
d_call: TRBD2
cdr3_length: 16
j_call: TRBJ2-7
cdr3_aa: CASSARTAGGSYEQYF
cdr3_nt: TGTGCCAGCAGCGCCCGTACAGCGGGGGGCTCCTACGAGCAGTACTTC

v_call: TRBV27
clone_size: -
d_call: TRBD1
cdr3_length: 13
j_call: TRBJ1-1
cdr3_aa: CASSDRGWTEAFF
cdr3_nt: TGTGCCAGCAGTGACAGGGGCTGGACTGAAGCTTTCTTT

v_call: TRBV5-1
clone_size: many
d_call: -
cdr3_length: 11
j_call: TRBJ2-5
cdr3_aa: CASARAETQYF
cdr3_nt: TGCGCCAGCGCCCGGGCAGAGACCCAGTACTTC

v_call: TRBV9
clone_size: -
d_call: TRBD2
cdr3_length: 16
j_call: TRBJ2-3
cdr3_aa: CASSVVLAGGLDTQYF
cdr3_nt: TGTGCCAGCAGCGTAGTACTAGCGGGAGGTTTAGATACGCAGTATTTT

v_call: TRBV20-1
clone_size: many
d_call: TRBD1
cdr3_length: 13
j_call: TRBJ1-1
cdr3_aa: CSAADRGATEAFF
cdr3_nt: TGCAGTGCCGCGGACAGGGGGGCAACTGAAGCTTTCTTT

v_call: TRBV20-1
clone_size: -
d_call: TRBD2
cdr3_length: 14
j_call: TRBJ2-3
cdr3_aa: CSATPGLFTDTQYF
cdr3_nt: TGCAGTGCTACGCCGGGACTATTCACAGATACGCAGTATTTT

v_call: TRBV9
clone_size: -
d_call: -
cdr3_length: 12
j_call: TRBJ2-1
cdr3_aa: CASSVEAYEQFF
cdr3_nt: TGTGCCAGCAGCGTTGAGGCCTATGAGCAGTTCTTC

v_call: TRBV20-1
clone_size: -
d_call: TRBD2
cdr3_length: 16
j_call: TRBJ2-1
cdr3_aa: CCAREGTSGDGSEQFF
cdr3_nt: TGCTGTGCTAGAGAGGGGACTAGCGGGGATGGTAGTGAGCAGTTCTTC

v_call: TRBV7-9
clone_size: few
d_call: TRBD1
cdr3_length: 15
j_call: TRBJ2-5
cdr3_aa: CASSFLDRDQETQYF
cdr3_nt: TGTGCCAGCAGCTTCCTCGACAGGGACCAAGAGACCCAGTACTTC

v_call: TRBV7-9
clone_size: many
d_call: -
cdr3_length: 11
j_call: TRBJ1-1
cdr3_aa: CASSSYTEAFF
cdr3_nt: TGTGCCAGCAGCTCATACACTGAAGCTTTCTTT

v_call: TRBV30
clone_size: few
d_call: TRBD1
cdr3_length: 16
j_call: TRBJ1-5
cdr3_aa: CAAGTAQGHSNQPQHF
cdr3_nt: TGTGCCGCCGGGACAGCTCAGGGTCATAGCAATCAGCCCCAGCATTTT

v_call: TRBV5-1
clone_size: many
d_call: -
cdr3_length: 17
j_call: TRBJ1-3
cdr3_aa: CASSLALGESSGNTIYF
cdr3_nt: TGCGCCAGCAGCTTGGCTTTAGGGGAGAGCTCTGGAAACACCATATATTTT

v_call: TRBV25-1
clone_size: many
d_call: -
cdr3_length: 12
j_call: TRBJ1-1
cdr3_aa: CASSTGHTEAFF
cdr3_nt: TGTGCCAGCAGTACCGGGCATACTGAAGCTTTCTTT

v_call: TRBV3-1
clone_size: -
d_call: -
cdr3_length: 14
j_call: TRBJ2-5
cdr3_aa: CASSQGPLRGTQYF
cdr3_nt: TGTGCCAGCAGCCAGGGACCCCTACGGGGGACCCAGTACTTC

v_call: TRBV4-2
clone_size: -
d_call: -
cdr3_length: 15
j_call: TRBJ1-5
cdr3_aa: CASSQARASNQPQHF
cdr3_nt: TGTGCCAGCAGCCAAGCCCGAGCCTCCAATCAGCCCCAGCATTTT

v_call: TRBV6-1
clone_size: -
d_call: TRBD2
cdr3_length: 16
j_call: TRBJ2-2
cdr3_aa: CASTILAGGNTGELFF
cdr3_nt: TGTGCCAGCACCATACTAGCGGGAGGGAACACCGGGGAGCTGTTTTTT

v_call: TRBV25-1
clone_size: -
d_call: TRBD1
cdr3_length: 19
j_call: TRBJ2-6
cdr3_aa: CASSERWATGRSGANVLTF
cdr3_nt: TGTGCCAGCAGTGAACGGTGGGCGACAGGGCGTTCCGGGGCCAACGTCCTGACTTTC

v_call: TRBV19
clone_size: -
d_call: -
cdr3_length: 14
j_call: TRBJ2-1
cdr3_aa: CASSIDLEYNEQFF
cdr3_nt: TGTGCCAGTAGTATAGATCTAGAGTACAATGAGCAGTTCTTC

v_call: TRBV15
clone_size: -
d_call: -
cdr3_length: 14
j_call: TRBJ1-1
cdr3_aa: CATKEGHENTEAFF
cdr3_nt: TGTGCCACAAAAGAGGGGCACGAGAACACTGAAGCTTTCTTT

v_call: TRBV5-5
clone_size: few
d_call: TRBD1
cdr3_length: 15
j_call: TRBJ1-5
cdr3_aa: CASSKTGNSNQPQHF
cdr3_nt: TGTGCCAGCAGTAAGACAGGGAATAGCAATCAGCCCCAGCATTTT

v_call: TRBV29-1
clone_size: many
d_call: -
cdr3_length: 12
j_call: TRBJ2-3
cdr3_aa: CSGHRVGDTQYF
cdr3_nt: TGCAGCGGCCACAGGGTTGGAGATACGCAGTATTTT

v_call: TRBV5-6
clone_size: -
d_call: TRBD2
cdr3_length: 17
j_call: TRBJ2-2
cdr3_aa: CASSLRTSGRARGELFF
cdr3_nt: TGTGCCAGCAGCTTGCGGACTAGCGGGAGGGCCCGCGGGGAGCTGTTTTTT

v_call: TRBV7-2
clone_size: few
d_call: TRBD2
cdr3_length: 16
j_call: TRBJ2-1
cdr3_aa: CASSLRAGVRYNEQFF
cdr3_nt: TGTGCCAGCAGCTTAAGGGCGGGAGTTCGCTACAATGAGCAGTTCTTC

v_call: TRBV5-1
clone_size: -
d_call: -
cdr3_length: 13
j_call: TRBJ1-1
cdr3_aa: CASSKDPDTEAFF
cdr3_nt: TGCGCCAGCAGCAAGGACCCGGACACTGAAGCTTTCTTT

v_call: TRBV2
clone_size: many
d_call: -
cdr3_length: 11
j_call: TRBJ2-3
cdr3_aa: CASSVQDTQYF
cdr3_nt: TGTGCCAGCAGTGTTCAAGATACGCAGTATTTT

v_call: TRBV24-1
clone_size: few
d_call: -
cdr3_length: 12
j_call: TRBJ1-5
cdr3_aa: CATSDAAGPQHF
cdr3_nt: TGTGCCACCAGTGATGCCGCGGGGCCCCAGCATTTT

v_call: TRBV12-3/TRBV12-4
clone_size: many
d_call: -
cdr3_length: 14
j_call: TRBJ2-7
cdr3_aa: CASTLGGPSYEQYF
cdr3_nt: TGTGCCAGCACCCTAGGGGGGCCCTCCTACGAGCAGTACTTC

v_call: TRBV15
clone_size: few
d_call: -
cdr3_length: 13
j_call: TRBJ2-1
cdr3_aa: CATSLGIINEQFF
cdr3_nt: TGTGCCACCTCCCTGGGGATCATCAATGAGCAGTTCTTC

v_call: TRBV7-2
clone_size: -
d_call: -
cdr3_length: 13
j_call: TRBJ1-3
cdr3_aa: CASSPIQGNTIYF
cdr3_nt: TGTGCCAGCAGCCCCATCCAAGGAAACACCATATATTTT

v_call: TRBV6-2/TRBV6-3
clone_size: few
d_call: -
cdr3_length: 13
j_call: TRBJ2-2
cdr3_aa: CASSYSRGGELFF
cdr3_nt: TGTGCCAGCAGTTATTCCCGCGGTGGGGAGCTGTTTTTT

v_call: TRBV6-2/TRBV6-3
clone_size: few
d_call: TRBD1
cdr3_length: 14
j_call: TRBJ1-5
cdr3_aa: CASSRDRAVQPQHF
cdr3_nt: TGTGCCAGCAGTCGTGACAGGGCAGTTCAGCCCCAGCATTTT

v_call: TRBV10-2
clone_size: few
d_call: TRBD1
cdr3_length: 15
j_call: TRBJ2-3
cdr3_aa: CASSFPGQGVDTQYF
cdr3_nt: TGCGCCAGCAGTTTCCCGGGACAGGGAGTAGATACGCAGTATTTT

v_call: TRBV12-3/TRBV12-4
clone_size: few
d_call: TRBD2
cdr3_length: 16
j_call: TRBJ2-1
cdr3_aa: CASGGTSLSSYNEQFF
cdr3_nt: TGTGCCAGCGGGGGGACTAGCTTGAGCTCCTACAATGAGCAGTTCTTC

v_call: TRBV20-1
clone_size: few
d_call: TRBD2
cdr3_length: 12
j_call: TRBJ2-7
cdr3_aa: CSIAGGRYEQYF
cdr3_nt: TGCAGTATAGCGGGGGGTCGCTACGAGCAGTACTTC

v_call: TRBV7-8
clone_size: -
d_call: -
cdr3_length: 17
j_call: TRBJ2-4
cdr3_aa: CASSPRQWGLAKNIQYF
cdr3_nt: TGTGCCAGCAGCCCTCGACAATGGGGATTAGCCAAAAACATTCAGTACTTC

v_call: TRBV5-1
clone_size: -
d_call: -
cdr3_length: 13
j_call: TRBJ2-5
cdr3_aa: CASSLYTEETQYF
cdr3_nt: TGCGCCAGCAGCCTGTACACTGAAGAGACCCAGTACTTC

v_call: TRBV12-3/TRBV12-4
clone_size: many
d_call: -
cdr3_length: 14
j_call: TRBJ2-1
cdr3_aa: CASSRAGSYNEQFF
cdr3_nt: TGTGCCAGCAGTCGGGCAGGCTCCTACAATGAGCAGTTCTTC

v_call: TRBV20-1
clone_size: few
d_call: -
cdr3_length: 14
j_call: TRBJ2-3
cdr3_aa: CSAPQGTGTDTQYF
cdr3_nt: TGCAGTGCCCCACAGGGTACGGGCACAGATACGCAGTATTTT

v_call: TRBV18
clone_size: many
d_call: -
cdr3_length: 19
j_call: TRBJ2-1
cdr3_aa: CASSPPSVGAAFRNNEQFF
cdr3_nt: TGTGCCAGCTCACCACCGTCGGTGGGAGCGGCCTTTAGGAACAATGAGCAGTTCTTC